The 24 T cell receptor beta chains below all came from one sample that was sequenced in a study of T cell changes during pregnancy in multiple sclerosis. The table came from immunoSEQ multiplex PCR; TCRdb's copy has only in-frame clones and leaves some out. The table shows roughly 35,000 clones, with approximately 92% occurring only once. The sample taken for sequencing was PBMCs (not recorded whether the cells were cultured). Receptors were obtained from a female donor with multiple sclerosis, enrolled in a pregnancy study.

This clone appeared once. CDR3 sequence reads: CASSPPAGRNTEAFF. CDR3 nucleotides: TGTGCCAGCTCACCACCTGCGGGCCGGAACACTGAAGCTTTCTTT. This chain uses TRBV18 with TRBJ1-1; no firm D call. The CDR3 totals 15 residues. CDR1 and CDR2 (germline): KGHSH, LQKENI. Trimming cost V 0 bases and J 1 base, with 9 bases left between them.

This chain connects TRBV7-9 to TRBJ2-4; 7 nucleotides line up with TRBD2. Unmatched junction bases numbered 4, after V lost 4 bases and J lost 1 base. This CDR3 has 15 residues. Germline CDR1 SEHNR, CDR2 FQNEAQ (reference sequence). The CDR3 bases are TGTGCCAGCAGCTCCCGGGGAGGGGCCAAAAACATTCAGTACTTC. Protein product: CASSSRGGAKNIQYF.

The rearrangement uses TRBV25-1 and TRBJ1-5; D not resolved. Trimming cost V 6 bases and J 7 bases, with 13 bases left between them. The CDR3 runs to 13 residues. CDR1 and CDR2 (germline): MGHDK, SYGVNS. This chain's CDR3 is CASSDGRWQPQHF. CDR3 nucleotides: TGTGCCAGCAGCGACGGACGTTGGCAGCCCCAGCATTTT.

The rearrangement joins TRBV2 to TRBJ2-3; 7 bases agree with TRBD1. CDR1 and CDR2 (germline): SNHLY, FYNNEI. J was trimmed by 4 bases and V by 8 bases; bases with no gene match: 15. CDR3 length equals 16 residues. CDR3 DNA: TGTGCCAGCTCCAAGCAGGGCACAGGGGTGTCAGATACGCAGTATTTT. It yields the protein CASSKQGTGVSDTQYF.

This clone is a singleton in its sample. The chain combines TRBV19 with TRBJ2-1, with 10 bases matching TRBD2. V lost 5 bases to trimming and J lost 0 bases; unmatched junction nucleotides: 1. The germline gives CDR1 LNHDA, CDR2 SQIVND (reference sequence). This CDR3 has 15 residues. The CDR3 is CASSPSGSSYNEQFF. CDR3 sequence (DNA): TGTGCCAGTAGTCCTAGCGGGAGCTCCTACAATGAGCAGTTCTTC. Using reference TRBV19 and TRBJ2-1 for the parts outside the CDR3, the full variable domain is DGGITQSPKYLFRKEGQNVTLSCEQNLNHDAMYWYRQDPGQGLRLIYYSQIVNDFQKGDIAEGYSVSREKKESFPLTVTSAQKNPTAFYLCASSPSGSSYNEQFFGPGTRLTVL.

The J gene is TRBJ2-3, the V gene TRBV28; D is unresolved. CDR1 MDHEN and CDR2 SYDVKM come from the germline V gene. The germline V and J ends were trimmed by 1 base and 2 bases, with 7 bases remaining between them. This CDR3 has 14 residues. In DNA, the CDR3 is TGTGCCAGCAGTTTATCAGGATTCACAGATACGCAGTATTTT. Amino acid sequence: CASSLSGFTDTQYF.

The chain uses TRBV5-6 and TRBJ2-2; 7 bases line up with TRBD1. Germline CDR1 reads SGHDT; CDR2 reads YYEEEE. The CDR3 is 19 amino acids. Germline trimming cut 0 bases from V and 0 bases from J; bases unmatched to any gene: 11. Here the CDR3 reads CASSLDRDSLITNTGELFF. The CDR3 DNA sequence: TGTGCCAGCAGCTTGGACCGGGACAGCCTAATTACGAACACCGGGGAGCTGTTTTTT.

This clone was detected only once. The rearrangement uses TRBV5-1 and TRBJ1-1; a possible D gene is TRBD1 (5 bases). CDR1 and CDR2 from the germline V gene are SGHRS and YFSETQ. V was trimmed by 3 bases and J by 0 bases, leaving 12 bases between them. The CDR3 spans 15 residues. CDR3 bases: TGCGCCAGCAGCTGGCTTGGGGGGATGAACACTGAAGCTTTCTTT. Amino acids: CASSWLGGMNTEAFF. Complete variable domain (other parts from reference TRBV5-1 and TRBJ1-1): KAGVTQTPRYLIKTRGQQVTLSCSPISGHRSVSWYQQTPGQGLQFLFEYFSETQRNKGNFPGRFSGRQFSNSRSEMNVSTLELGDSALYLCASSWLGGMNTEAFFGQGTRLTVV.

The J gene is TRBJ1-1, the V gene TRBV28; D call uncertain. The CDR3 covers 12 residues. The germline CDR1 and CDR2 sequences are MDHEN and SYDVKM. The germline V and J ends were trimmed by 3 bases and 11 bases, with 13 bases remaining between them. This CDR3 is CASSFPGAFAFF. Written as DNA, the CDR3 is TGTGCCAGCAGTTTTCCGGGAGCCTTCGCTTTCTTT.

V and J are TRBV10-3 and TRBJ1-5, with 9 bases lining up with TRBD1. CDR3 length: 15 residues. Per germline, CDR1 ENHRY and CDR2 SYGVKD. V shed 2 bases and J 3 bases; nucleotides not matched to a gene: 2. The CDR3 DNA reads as TGTGCCATCAGTGAGCGACAGGGGGACAATCAGCCCCAGCATTTT. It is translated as CAISERQGDNQPQHF.

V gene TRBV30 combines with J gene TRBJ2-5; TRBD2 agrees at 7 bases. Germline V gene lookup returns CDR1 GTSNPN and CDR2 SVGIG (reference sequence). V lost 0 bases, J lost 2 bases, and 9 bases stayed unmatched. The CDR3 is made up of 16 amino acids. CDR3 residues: CAWSVGPSGPQETQYF. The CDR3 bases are TGTGCCTGGAGTGTAGGTCCTAGCGGACCTCAAGAGACCCAGTACTTC.

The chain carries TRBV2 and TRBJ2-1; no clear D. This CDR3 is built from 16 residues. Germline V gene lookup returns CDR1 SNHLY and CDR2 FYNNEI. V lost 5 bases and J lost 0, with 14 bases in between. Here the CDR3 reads CASSLEPVGSYNEQFF. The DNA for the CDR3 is TGTGCCAGCAGTTTGGAGCCCGTGGGCTCCTACAATGAGCAGTTCTTC.

Written as DNA, the CDR3 is TGTGCCAGCAGCGTAGAGGGGCCGGCGCAGTATTTT. Its protein product is CASSVEGPAQYF. V and J are TRBV9 and TRBJ2-3, with TRBD1 as a possible D gene (5 bases). Germline-derived CDR1 and CDR2 are SGDLS and YYNGEE. Between the trimmed V and J ends, which lost 0 bases and 10 bases, there was a span of 9 bases. This CDR3 is built from 12 residues.

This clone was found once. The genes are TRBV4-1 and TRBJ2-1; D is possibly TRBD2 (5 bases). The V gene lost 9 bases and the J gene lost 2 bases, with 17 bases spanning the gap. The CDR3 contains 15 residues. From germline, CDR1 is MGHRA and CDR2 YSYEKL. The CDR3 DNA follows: TGCGCCAGTAGTTCAGTAGCGCCCCCCTACAATGAGCAGTTCTTC. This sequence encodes CASSSVAPPYNEQFF.

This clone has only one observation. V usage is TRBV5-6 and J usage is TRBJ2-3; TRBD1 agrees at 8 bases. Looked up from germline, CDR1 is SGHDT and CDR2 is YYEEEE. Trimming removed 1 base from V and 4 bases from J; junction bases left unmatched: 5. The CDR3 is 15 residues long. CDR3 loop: CASSLLQGAADTQYF. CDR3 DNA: TGTGCCAGCAGCTTGTTGCAGGGGGCGGCAGATACGCAGTATTTT.

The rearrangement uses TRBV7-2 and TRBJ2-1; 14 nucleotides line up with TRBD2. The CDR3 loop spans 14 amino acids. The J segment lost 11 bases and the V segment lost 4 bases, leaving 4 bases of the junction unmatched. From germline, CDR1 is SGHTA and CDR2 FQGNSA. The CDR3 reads CASSSGLAGGQQFF. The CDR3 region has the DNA TGTGCCAGCAGCTCAGGACTAGCGGGAGGCCAGCAGTTCTTC.

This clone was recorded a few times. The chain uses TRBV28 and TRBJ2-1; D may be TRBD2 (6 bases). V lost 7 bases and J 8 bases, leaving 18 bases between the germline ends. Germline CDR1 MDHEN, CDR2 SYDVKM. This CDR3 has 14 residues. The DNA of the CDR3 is TGTGCCAGCACATTGGTCCGGGGGTTCGATGAGCAGTTCTTC. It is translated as CASTLVRGFDEQFF. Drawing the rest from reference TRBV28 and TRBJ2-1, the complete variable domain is DVKVTQSSRYLVKRTGEKVFLECVQDMDHENMFWYRQDPGLGLRLIYFSYDVKMKEKGDIPEGYSVSREKKERFSLILESASTNQTSMYLCASTLVRGFDEQFFGPGTRLTVL.

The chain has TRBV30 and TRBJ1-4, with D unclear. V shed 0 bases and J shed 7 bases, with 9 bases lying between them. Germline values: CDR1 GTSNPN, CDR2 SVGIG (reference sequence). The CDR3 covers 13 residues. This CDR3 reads CAWSVQLSEKLFF. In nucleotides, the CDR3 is TGTGCCTGGAGTGTTCAGCTAAGTGAAAAACTGTTTTTT.

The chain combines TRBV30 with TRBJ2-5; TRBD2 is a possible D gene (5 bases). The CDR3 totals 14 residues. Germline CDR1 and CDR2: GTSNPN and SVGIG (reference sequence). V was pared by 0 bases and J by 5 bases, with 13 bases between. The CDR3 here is CAWSVLGSPETQYF. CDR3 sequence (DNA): TGTGCCTGGAGTGTACTTGGGAGTCCGGAGACCCAGTACTTC. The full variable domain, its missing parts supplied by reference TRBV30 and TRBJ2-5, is SQTIHQWPATLVQPVGSPLSLECTVEGTSNPNLYWYRQAAGRGLQLLFYSVGIGQISSEVPQNLSASRPQDRQFILSSKKLLLSDSGFYLCAWSVLGSPETQYFGPGTRLLVL.

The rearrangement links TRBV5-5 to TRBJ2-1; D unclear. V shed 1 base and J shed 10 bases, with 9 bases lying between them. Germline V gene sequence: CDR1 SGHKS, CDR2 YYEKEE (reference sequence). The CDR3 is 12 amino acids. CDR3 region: CASSLIVTEQFF. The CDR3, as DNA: TGTGCCAGCAGCTTGATTGTGACGGAGCAGTTCTTC.

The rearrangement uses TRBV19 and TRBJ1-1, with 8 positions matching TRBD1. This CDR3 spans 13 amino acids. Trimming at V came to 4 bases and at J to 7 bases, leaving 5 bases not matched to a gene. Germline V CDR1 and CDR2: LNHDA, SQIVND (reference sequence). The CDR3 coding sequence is TGTGCCAGTAGTACGCAGGGGGCAATTGAAGCTTTCTTT. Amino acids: CASSTQGAIEAFF.

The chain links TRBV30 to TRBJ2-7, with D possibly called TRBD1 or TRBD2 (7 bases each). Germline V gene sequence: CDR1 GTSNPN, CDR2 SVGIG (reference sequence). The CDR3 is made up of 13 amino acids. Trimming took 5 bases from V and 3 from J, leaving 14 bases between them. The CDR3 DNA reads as TGTGCCTGGTCAGGCAGGGGGGGCTACGAGCAGTACTTC. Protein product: CAWSGRGGYEQYF.

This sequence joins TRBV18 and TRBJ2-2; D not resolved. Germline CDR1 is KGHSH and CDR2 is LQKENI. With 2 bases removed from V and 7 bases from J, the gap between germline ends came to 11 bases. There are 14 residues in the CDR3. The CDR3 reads CASSPRWVDGELFF. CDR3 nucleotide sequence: TGTGCCAGCTCACCAAGATGGGTGGACGGGGAGCTGTTTTTT. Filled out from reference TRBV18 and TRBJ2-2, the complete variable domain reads NAGVMQNPRHLVRRRGQEARLRCSPMKGHSHVYWYRQLPEEGLKFMVYLQKENIIDESGMPKERFSAEFPKEGPSILRIQQVVRGDSAAYFCASSPRWVDGELFFGEGSRLTVL.

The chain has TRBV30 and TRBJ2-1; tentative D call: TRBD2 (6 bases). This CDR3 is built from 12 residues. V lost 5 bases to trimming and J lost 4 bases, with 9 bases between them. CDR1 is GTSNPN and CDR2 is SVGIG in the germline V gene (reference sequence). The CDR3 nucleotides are TGTGCCTGGTCCCGGGAGTACAATGAGCAGTTCTTC. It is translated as CAWSREYNEQFF.